The rows below give T cell receptor beta chains drawn from one sample of a study of blood T cell repertoires in COVID-19. The data were produced by immunoSEQ multiplex PCR, yet TCRdb's version contains in-frame clones alone and is incomplete. The sample gives about 400,000 clones, approximately 91% of which show up once; approximately 2.1% is in the top ten. Material: PBMCs or T cells enriched from blood (not recorded which). These receptors originate from a middle-aged woman with acute COVID-19. Each CDR3 is given without its conserved first and last residue.

V gene: TRBV7-8; CDR3 protein: ASTDPRVAKNIQY
V gene: TRBV30; CDR3 protein: AWSRTGGNEKLF
V gene: TRBV5-1; CDR3 protein: ASSLVPGFLNTEAF
V gene: TRBV6-5; CDR3 protein: ASSRREGAEQY
V gene: TRBV2; CDR3 protein: ASTRRGTNTGELF
V gene: TRBV6-6; CDR3 protein: ASSNSGGSNEKLF
V gene: TRBV18; CDR3 protein: ASSSGTGELNTEAF
V gene: TRBV2; CDR3 protein: ASSEALLGGTSGGETQY
V gene: TRBV18; CDR3 protein: ASSPGGTLYGYT
V gene: TRBV4-2; CDR3 protein: ASSPLGGGQNTGELF
V gene: TRBV10-2; CDR3 protein: ASSPGQVNTEAF
V gene: TRBV27; CDR3 protein: ASSPDWHQETQY
V gene: TRBV6-5; CDR3 protein: ASSYISGGSYNEQF
V gene: TRBV23-1; CDR3 protein: ASSQSHGRGNYGYT
V gene: TRBV4-1; CDR3 protein: ASREAQGWVYEQY
V gene: TRBV2; CDR3 protein: ANAGPGGYT
V gene: TRBV6-6; CDR3 protein: ASSYSAESNEKLF
V gene: TRBV3-1/TRBV3-2; CDR3 protein: ASSQEMGGVNTEAF
V gene: TRBV3-1/TRBV3-2; CDR3 protein: ASRQGLDTGELF
V gene: TRBV6-5; CDR3 protein: ASSYTRTAHGSEAF
V gene: TRBV24-1; CDR3 protein: ATGPGDGNQPQH
V gene: TRBV6-5; CDR3 protein: ASRRTPQETQY
V gene: TRBV19; CDR3 protein: ASSISQGTGETQY